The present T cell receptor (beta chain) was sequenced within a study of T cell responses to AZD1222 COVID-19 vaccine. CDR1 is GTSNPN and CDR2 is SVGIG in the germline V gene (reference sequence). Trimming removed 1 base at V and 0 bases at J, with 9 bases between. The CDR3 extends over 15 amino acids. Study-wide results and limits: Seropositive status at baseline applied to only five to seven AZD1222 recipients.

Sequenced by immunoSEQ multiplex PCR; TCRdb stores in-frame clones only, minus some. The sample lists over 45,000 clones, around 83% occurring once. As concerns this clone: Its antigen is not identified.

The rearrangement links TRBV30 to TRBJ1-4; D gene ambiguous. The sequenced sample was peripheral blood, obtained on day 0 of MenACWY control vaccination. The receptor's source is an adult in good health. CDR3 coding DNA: TGTGCCTGGAGTGCGGGCAGCGCAACTAATGAAAAACTGTTTTTT. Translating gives CAWSAGSATNEKLFF.